What follows is one TCR beta chain and its context. The data belong to a study of T cell responses to AZD1222 COVID-19 vaccine. The CDR3 has 12 amino acids. Germline V gene sequence: CDR1 SQVTM, CDR2 ANQGSEA. Trimming left V 7 bases short and J 4 bases short, with 13 bases between. The protocol was immunoSEQ multiplex PCR, while the TCRdb copy is restricted to in-frame clones and leaves out a portion. The sample records 75,000 to 100,000 clones, 85% to 90% being singletons. Sequences were derived from peripheral blood, sampled on day 0 of AZD1222 vaccination. The TCR originated in an adult in good health. The rearrangement joins TRBV29-1 to TRBJ1-1, with D hard to call. CDR3 in DNA: TGCAGCGGAGTACCCATGAGCACTGAAGCTTTCTTT. Its translation is CSGVPMSTEAFF.